This TCR beta chain was sequenced for a study of blood T cell repertoires in COVID-19. Overall study: Sites across the United States, Italy and Spain contributed samples from acute and convalescent COVID-19. PBMCs, B-cell-depleted T cells, or T cells were the source of the cDNA or gDNA that made up the material.

This clone was seen a handful of times. V dropped 0 bases and J dropped 2; count of bases not matched to a gene: 5. Germline assignment: CDR1 SQVTM and CDR2 ANQGSEA. The CDR3 has 17 amino acids. Authors' methods: From reference gene primer amplification, estimates of nucleated cell counts were derived. The repertoire was sequenced with immunoSEQ multiplex PCR; TCRdb's copy has only in-frame clones and lacks some. V, J and clone size were drawn from that table, and D and trimming were deduced from the DNA. Of under 350,000 clones in the sample, under 90% were seen once. The source material was peripheral blood. The chain carries TRBV29-1 and TRBJ2-6; TRBD1 aligns across 9 bases. This clonotype originated in a woman in her 30s with COVID-19, enrolled during active disease. The CDR3 reads CSVEDPTGGPGANVLTF. The DNA for the CDR3 is TGCAGCGTTGAAGATCCGACAGGGGGGCCTGGGGCCAACGTCCTGACTTTC.